Sequencing of this T cell receptor beta chain was carried out in a study of T cell responses to AZD1222 COVID-19 vaccine (dated by TCRdb to about 2021). The study in broad terms: A total of approximately 250 trial participants underwent TCR sequencing, of whom about 200 had received two doses of AZD1222 and some 25 had received two doses of the MenACWY control vaccine. Trial participants were enrolled by age into subgroups of 18-55, 56-69 and 70-plus years, and about 150, 27 and 61 TCR-sequenced participants, respectively, were included in these subgroups. The paper's findings and limits, for the study overall: Participants were mostly white British and included more females than males, and it was suggested by the authors that clonal diversity may have been underestimated. The vaccine-associated CD4 TCRs covered the entire spike protein, and the dominant responses fell in regions 160-218 and 743-854. Only six AZD1222 recipients were SARS-CoV-2 seropositive at baseline, limiting conclusions about previously exposed vaccinees. The 56-69-year group was small, and its depth increase did not reach significance, likely because of low power. Because no day 14 peak-response samples were available, the repertoires could be characterized only after the peak T cell response. Nearly half of unique spike-specific TCRs reportedly recognized epitopes outside regions mutated in the B.1.351 and B.1.1.7 variants. After two AZD1222 doses, spike-specific TCR breadth and depth were significantly higher than at day 0 and than in MenACWY recipients.

The V end loses 0 bases and the J end loses 0 bases, and a stretch of 6 bases separates them. Based on the germline V gene, the CDR1 and CDR2 sequences are LGHNA and YNFKEQ. CDR3 length: 16 amino acids, cysteine to phenylalanine. Only CDR3 DNA remains: 48 bases, in frame from the first base. The meaning of the sample's time point label: about 28 days (+/-7) after the second vaccine dose. Because spike-specific TCR depth and breadth did not differ between the two schedules, AZD1222 recipients who got a second dose at roughly 4 weeks were pooled with those who got a second dose at roughly 12 weeks. Vaccinee samples came from UK trials COV001 and COV002, including a single-blind randomized controlled phase 2/3 trial of AZD1222 (ChAdOx1 nCoV-19) in healthy adults. For TCRbeta chain sequencing, PBMC samples from trial participants were taken at day 0 and at day 28 after the second dose. The CDR3 regions of human TCRbeta chains were subjected to immunosequencing. In the source study's methods: TCRs in the repertoires were compared against a reference library of SARS-CoV-2-specific TCRs that had been generated with the MIRA antigen-specificity platform. Breadth was defined as the fraction of unique TCRs that were SARS-CoV-2-associated. Depth was defined as the fraction of total T cells that were SARS-CoV-2-associated. Using the MIRA data, each spike-specific TCR was assigned both to the spike region to which the TCR was reactive and to a CD4 or CD8 class. Log10-transformed breadth and depth values were compared by one-way ANOVA with Sidak's multiple comparisons tests. TCRdb limited this immuneACCESS table to in-frame rearrangements with V and J called. A share of clones is missing; checked studies link under half to unresolved V genes, and the rest is unexplained. The DNA was the basis for D and trimming; V, J and clone size are from that table. For this sample there are 65,000 to 95,000 clones; roughly 88% appear just once. About 10% of the sample belongs to the ten largest clones.

Of note for this clone: Its antigen remains unidentified. The sample holds no much larger clone one base away, and base qualities are not on file.

This sequence originates from an adult who received the AZD1222 COVID-19 vaccine. Source: peripheral blood, taken 28 days after the second AZD1222 dose. The rearrangement combines TRBV4-2 with TRBJ2-6; no confident D gene assignment can be made. CDR3 loop: CASSQEYTSGANVLTF. The sequence in DNA is TGTGCCAGCAGCCAAGAGTACACCTCTGGGGCCAACGTCCTGACTTTC.